This TCR beta chain is from a study of shared clonotypes between healthy human individuals. There are 13 residues in the CDR3. Per germline, CDR1 ENHRY and CDR2 SYGVKD. V lost 6 bases and J lost 2; bases outside the gene matches: 4. TCRdb keeps only in-frame clones here, not all; method: immunoSEQ multiplex PCR. The sample has about 1 million clones; about 77% are singletons. This rearrangement joins TRBV10-3 to TRBJ2-7; 7 nucleotides align to TRBD2. This TCR came from a man between 18 and 29 years old in good health. The sample consisted of memory CD4+ T cells sorted from blood. As for subset: CD45RA-negative fraction. Written as DNA, the CDR3 is TGTGCCATCAGGGGAGGGGACGCCTACGAGCAGTACTTC. This codes for CAIRGGDAYEQYF.